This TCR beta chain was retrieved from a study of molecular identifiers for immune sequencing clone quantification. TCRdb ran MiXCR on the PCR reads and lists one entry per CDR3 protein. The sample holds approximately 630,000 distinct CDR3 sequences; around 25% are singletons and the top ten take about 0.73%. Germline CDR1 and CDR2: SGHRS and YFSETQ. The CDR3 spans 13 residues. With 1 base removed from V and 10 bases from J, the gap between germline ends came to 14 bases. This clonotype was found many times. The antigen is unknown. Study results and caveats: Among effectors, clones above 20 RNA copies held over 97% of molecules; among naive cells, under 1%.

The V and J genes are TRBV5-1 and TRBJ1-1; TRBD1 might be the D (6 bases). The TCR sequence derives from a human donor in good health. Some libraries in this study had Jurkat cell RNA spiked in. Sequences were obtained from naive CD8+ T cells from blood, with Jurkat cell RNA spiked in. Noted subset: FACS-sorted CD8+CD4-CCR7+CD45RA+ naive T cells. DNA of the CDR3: TGCGCCAGCAGCTTGACGGGGGCCTATGCAGCTTTCTTT. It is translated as CASSLTGAYAAFF.